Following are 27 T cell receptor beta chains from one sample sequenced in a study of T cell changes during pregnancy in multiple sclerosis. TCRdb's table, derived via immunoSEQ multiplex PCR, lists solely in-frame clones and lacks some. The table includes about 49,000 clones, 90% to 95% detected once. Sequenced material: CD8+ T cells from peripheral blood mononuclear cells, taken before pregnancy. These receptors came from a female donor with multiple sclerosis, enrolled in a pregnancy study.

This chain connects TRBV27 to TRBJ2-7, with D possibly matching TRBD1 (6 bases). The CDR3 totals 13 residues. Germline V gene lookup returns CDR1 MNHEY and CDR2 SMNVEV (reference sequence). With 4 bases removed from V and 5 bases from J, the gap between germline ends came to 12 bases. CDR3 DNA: TGTGCCAGCAGTTACACAGGGATTGACGAGCAGTACTTC. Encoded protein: CASSYTGIDEQYF.

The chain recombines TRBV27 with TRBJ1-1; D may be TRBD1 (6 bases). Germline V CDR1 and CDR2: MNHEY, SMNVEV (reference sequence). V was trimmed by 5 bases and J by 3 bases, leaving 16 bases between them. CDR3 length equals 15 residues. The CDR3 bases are TGTGCCAGCAGTCCCAACAGGGTTTTCGACACTGAAGCTTTCTTT. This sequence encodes CASSPNRVFDTEAFF.

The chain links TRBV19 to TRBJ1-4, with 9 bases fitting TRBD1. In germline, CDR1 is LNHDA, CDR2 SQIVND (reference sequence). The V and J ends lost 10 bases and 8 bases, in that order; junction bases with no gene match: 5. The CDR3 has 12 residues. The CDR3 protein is CATQGADEKLFF. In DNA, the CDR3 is TGTGCCACACAGGGGGCAGACGAAAAACTGTTTTTT.

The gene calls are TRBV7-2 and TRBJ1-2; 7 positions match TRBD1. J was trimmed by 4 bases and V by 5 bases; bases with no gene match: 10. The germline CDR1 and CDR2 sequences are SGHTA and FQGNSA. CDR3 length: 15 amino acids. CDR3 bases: TGTGCCAGCAGCCCGATAGGGGGCGCGTTCTATGGCTACACCTTC. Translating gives CASSPIGGAFYGYTF.

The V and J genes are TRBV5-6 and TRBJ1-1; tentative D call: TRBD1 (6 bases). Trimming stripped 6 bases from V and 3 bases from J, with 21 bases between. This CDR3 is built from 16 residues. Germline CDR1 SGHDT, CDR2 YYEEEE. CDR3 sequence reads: CASMPWLRGAYTEAFF. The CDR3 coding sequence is TGTGCCAGCATGCCTTGGTTACGGGGGGCATACACTGAAGCTTTCTTT.

CDR3 nucleotides: TGTGCCAGCAGCTTCGTACAGGCCGGCTACACCTTC. Encoded protein: CASSFVQAGYTF. The genes are TRBV7-9 and TRBJ1-2; D may be TRBD1 (5 bases). Trimming took 3 bases from V and 8 from J, leaving 10 bases between them. In germline, CDR1 is SEHNR, CDR2 FQNEAQ (reference sequence). This CDR3 comprises 12 residues.

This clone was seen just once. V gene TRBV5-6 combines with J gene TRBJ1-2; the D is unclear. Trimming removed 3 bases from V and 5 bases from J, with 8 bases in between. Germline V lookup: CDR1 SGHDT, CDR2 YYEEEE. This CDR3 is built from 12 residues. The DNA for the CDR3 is TGTGCCAGCAGCTCCCTTACTTATGGCTACACCTTC. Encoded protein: CASSSLTYGYTF. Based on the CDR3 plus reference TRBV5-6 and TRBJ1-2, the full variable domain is DAGVTQSPTHLIKTRGQQVTLRCSPKSGHDTVSWYQQALGQGPQFIFQYYEEEERQRGNFPDRFSGHQFPNYSSELNVNALLLGDSALYLCASSSLTYGYTFGSGTRLTVV.

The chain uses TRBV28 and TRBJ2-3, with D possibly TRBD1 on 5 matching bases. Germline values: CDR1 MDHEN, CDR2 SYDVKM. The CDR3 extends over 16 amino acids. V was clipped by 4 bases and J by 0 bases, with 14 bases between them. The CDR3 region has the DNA TGTGCCAGCAGTTCCGCGACAGTAACTAGCACAGATACGCAGTATTTT. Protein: CASSSATVTSTDTQYF.

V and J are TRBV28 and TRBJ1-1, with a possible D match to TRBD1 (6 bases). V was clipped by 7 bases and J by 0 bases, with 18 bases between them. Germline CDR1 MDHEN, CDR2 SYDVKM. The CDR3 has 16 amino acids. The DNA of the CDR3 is TGTGCCAGCACCAATGGGGGGGCCCTCATGAACACTGAAGCTTTCTTT. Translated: CASTNGGALMNTEAFF.

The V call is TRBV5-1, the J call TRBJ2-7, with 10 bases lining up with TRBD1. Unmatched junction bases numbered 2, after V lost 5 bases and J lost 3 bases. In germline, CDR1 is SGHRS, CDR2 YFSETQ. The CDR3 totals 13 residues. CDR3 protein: CASRGTGVYEQYF. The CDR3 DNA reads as TGCGCCAGCAGGGGGACAGGGGTCTACGAGCAGTACTTC.

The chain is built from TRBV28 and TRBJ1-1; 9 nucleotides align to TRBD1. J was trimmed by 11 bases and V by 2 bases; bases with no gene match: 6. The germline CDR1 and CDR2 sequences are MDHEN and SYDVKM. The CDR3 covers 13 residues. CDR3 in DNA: TGTGCCAGCAGTTTAAGGGGGACAGGGTATGCTTTCTTT. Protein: CASSLRGTGYAFF.

This chain's CDR3 is CASSWGDMIYEQYF. The CDR3 bases are TGTGCCAGCAGTTGGGGGGATATGATTTACGAGCAGTACTTC. This chain uses TRBV28 with TRBJ2-7, with D possibly TRBD2 on 6 matching bases. Trimming took 4 bases from V and 4 from J, leaving 14 bases between them. Germline loops: CDR1 MDHEN, CDR2 SYDVKM. The CDR3 spans 14 residues.

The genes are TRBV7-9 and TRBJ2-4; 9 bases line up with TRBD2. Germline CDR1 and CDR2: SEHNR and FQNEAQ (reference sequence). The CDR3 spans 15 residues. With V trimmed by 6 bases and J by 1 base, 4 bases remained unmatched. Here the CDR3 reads CASRDSGSAKNIQYF. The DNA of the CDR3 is TGTGCCAGCAGGGATAGCGGGAGTGCCAAAAACATTCAGTACTTC.

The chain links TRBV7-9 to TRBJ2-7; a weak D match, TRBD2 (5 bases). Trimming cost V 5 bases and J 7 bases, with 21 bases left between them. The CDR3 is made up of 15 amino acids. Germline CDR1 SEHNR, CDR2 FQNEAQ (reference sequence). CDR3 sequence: CASSPREINPWEQYF. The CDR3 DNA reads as TGTGCCAGCAGCCCCCGGGAAATAAACCCATGGGAGCAGTACTTC.

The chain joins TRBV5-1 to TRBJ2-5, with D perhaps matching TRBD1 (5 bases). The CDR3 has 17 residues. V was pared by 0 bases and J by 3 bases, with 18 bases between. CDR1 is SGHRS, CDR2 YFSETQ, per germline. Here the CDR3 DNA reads TGCGCCAGCAGCTTGGGGATCCAGGGTGATGGGAAAGAGACCCAGTACTTC. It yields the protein CASSLGIQGDGKETQYF.

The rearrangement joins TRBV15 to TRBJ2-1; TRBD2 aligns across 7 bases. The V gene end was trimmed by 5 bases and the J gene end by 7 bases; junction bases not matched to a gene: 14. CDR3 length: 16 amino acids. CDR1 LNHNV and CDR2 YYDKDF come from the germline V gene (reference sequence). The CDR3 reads CATSFVGTTRVNEQFF. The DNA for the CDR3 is TGTGCCACCAGCTTCGTGGGGACTACTCGAGTGAATGAGCAGTTCTTC.

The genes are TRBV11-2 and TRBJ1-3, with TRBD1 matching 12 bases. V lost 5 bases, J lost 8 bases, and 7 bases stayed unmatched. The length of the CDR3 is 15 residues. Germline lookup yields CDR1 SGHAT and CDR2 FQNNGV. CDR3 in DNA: TGTGCCAGCAGCGCTGGGACAGGGGGCGCGGACACCATATATTTT. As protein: CASSAGTGGADTIYF. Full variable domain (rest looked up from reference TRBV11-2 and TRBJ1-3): EAGVAQSPRYKIIEKRQSVAFWCNPISGHATLYWYQQILGQGPKLLIQFQNNGVVDDSQLPKDRFSAERLKGVDSTLKIQPAKLEDSAVYLCASSAGTGGADTIYFGEGSWLTVV.

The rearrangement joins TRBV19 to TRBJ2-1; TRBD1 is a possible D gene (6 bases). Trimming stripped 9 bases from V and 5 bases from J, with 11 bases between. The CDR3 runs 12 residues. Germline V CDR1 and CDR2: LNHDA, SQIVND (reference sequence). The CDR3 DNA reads TGTGCCAGCGGGGACACAAACAATGAGCAGTTCTTC. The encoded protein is CASGDTNNEQFF.

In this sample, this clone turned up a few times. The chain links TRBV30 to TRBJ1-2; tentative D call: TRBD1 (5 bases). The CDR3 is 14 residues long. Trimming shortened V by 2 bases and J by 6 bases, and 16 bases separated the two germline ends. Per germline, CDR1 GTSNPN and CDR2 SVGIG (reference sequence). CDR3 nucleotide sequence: TGTGCCTGGAGTCTATCGTCCGGAGGGGATGGCTACACCTTC. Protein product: CAWSLSSGGDGYTF.

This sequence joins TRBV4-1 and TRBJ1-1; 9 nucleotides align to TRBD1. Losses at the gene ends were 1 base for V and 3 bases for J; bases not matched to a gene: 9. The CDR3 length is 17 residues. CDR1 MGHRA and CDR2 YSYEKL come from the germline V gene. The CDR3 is CASSQAHPGQGYTEAFF. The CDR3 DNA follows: TGCGCCAGCAGCCAAGCCCATCCGGGACAGGGTTACACTGAAGCTTTCTTT.

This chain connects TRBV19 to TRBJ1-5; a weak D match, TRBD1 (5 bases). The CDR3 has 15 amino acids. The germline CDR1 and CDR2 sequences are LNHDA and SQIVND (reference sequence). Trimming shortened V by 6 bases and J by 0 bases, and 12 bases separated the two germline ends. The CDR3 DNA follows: TGTGCCAGTAGCACAGGCGTCTATAGCAATCAGCCCCAGCATTTT. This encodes CASSTGVYSNQPQHF.

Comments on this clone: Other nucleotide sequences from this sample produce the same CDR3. For the CDR3, the DNA is TGTGCCTGGAGTCCGGGATACAATGAGCAGTTCTTC. It is translated as CAWSPGYNEQFF. The chain employs TRBV30 and TRBJ2-1; tentatively, D is TRBD2 (5 bases). Germline CDR1 reads GTSNPN; CDR2 reads SVGIG (reference sequence). The V end lost 2 bases, the J end lost 4 bases, and 6 bases lay between the germline ends. The length of the CDR3 is 12 residues.

This chain's CDR3 is CASSADGGYAYF. CDR3 DNA: TGTGCCAGCAGCGCCGACGGGGGGTATGCGTACTTC. The chain is built from TRBV7-9 and TRBJ2-7; TRBD2 matches at 7 bases. V shed 5 bases and J 12 bases; nucleotides not matched to a gene: 10. The CDR3 is 12 residues long. CDR1 is SEHNR, CDR2 FQNEAQ, per germline (reference sequence). Using reference TRBV7-9 and TRBJ2-7 for the parts outside the CDR3, the full variable domain is DTGVSQNPRHKITKRGQNVTFRCDPISEHNRLYWYRQTLGQGPEFLTYFQNEAQLEKSRLLSDRFSAERPKGSFSTLEIQRTEQGDSAMYLCASSADGGYAYFGPGTRLTVT.

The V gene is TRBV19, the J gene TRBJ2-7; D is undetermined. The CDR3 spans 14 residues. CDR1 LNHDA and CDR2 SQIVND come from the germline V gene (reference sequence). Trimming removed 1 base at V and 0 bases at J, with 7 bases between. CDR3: CASSIARSSYEQYF. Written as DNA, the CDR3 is TGTGCCAGTAGTATAGCCCGGAGCTCCTACGAGCAGTACTTC.

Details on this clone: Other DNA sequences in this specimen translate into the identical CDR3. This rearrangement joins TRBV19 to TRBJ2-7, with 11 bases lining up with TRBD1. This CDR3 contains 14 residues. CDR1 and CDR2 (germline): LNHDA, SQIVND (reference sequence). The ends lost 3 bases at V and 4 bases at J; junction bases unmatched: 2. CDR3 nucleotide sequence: TGTGCCAGTAGTATGGGGACAGGGGGATACGAGCAGTACTTC. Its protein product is CASSMGTGGYEQYF.

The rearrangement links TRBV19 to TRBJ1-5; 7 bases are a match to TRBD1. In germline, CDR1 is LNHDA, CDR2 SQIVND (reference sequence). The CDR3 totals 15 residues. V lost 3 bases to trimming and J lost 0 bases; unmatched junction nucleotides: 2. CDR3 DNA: TGTGCCAGTAGTATTGGACAGGATAGCAATCAGCCCCAGCATTTT. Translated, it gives CASSIGQDSNQPQHF.

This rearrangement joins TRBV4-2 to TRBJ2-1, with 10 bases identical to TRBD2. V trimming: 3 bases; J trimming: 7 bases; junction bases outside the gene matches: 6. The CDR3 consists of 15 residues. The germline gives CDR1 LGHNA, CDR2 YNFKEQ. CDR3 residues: CASSQPGLAKNEQFF. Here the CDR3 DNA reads TGTGCCAGCAGCCAGCCGGGACTAGCGAAGAATGAGCAGTTCTTC.